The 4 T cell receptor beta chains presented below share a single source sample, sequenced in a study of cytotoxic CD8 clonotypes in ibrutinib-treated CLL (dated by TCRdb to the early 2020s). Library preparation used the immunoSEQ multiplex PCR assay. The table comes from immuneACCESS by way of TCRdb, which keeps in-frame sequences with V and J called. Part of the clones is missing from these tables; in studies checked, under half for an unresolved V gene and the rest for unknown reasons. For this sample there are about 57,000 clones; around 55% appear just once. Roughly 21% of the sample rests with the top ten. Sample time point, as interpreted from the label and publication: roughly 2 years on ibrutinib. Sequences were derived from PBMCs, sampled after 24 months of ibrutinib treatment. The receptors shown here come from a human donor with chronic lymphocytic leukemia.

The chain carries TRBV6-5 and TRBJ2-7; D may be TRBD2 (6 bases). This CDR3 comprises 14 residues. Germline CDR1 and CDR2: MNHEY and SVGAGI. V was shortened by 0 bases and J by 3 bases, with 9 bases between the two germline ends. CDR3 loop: CASSYSSGGYEQYF. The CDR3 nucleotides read TGTGCCAGCAGTTACTCCTCCGGGGGCTACGAGCAGTACTTC.

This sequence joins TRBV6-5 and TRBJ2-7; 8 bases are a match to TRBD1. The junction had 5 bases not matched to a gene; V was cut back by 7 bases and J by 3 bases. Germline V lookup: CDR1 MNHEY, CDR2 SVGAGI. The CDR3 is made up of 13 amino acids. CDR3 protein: CASKKTGVYEQYF. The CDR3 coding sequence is TGTGCCAGCAAAAAGACAGGGGTCTACGAGCAGTACTTC.

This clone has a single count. For the CDR3, the DNA is TGCGCCAGCAGTGGTCTCATTAGCAATCAGCCCCAGCATTTT. Residues: CASSGLISNQPQHF. The J gene is TRBJ1-5, the V gene TRBV10-2; D is uncertain. V was clipped by 4 bases and J by 0 bases, with 7 bases between them. From germline, CDR1 is WSHSY and CDR2 SAAADI. This CDR3 is built from 14 residues.

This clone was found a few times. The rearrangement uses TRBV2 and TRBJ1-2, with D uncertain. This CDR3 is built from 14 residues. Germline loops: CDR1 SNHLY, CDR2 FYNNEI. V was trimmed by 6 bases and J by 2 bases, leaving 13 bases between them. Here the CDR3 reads CASSPTPRNYGYTF. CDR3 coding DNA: TGTGCCAGCAGCCCCACTCCAAGGAACTATGGCTACACCTTC.